A selection of T cell receptor beta chains follows, all from one sample in a study of T cell responses to AZD1222 COVID-19 vaccine. Data came from immunoSEQ multiplex PCR; TCRdb stores just in-frame clones and leaves some out. The data hold 75,000 to 100,000 clones, with 90% observed a single time. Sequenced material: peripheral blood, taken on day 0 of AZD1222 vaccination. All receptors come from an adult in good health. CDR3s include the opening cysteine and the closing phenylalanine or tryptophan. D genes are given only for firm matches. A clone size is listed for some rows: how often the clone was seen (once, few, many), or a class if it is expanded.

>.|TRBJ1-4|14|TRBV6-5|.
TGTGCCAGCAGCCCGGAGGGATTTAATGAAAAACTGTTTTTT
CASSPEGFNEKLFF
>TRBD2|TRBJ2-2|15|TRBV7-9|.
TGTGCCAGCAGCCTTAGCGGGGGAAGCGCCGGGGAGCTGTTTTTT
CASSLSGGSAGELFF
>.|TRBJ2-7|13|TRBV18|.
TGTGCCAGCTCACCACGCGGCCTCTACGAGCAGTACTTC
CASSPRGLYEQYF
>.|TRBJ2-2|15|TRBV4-3|.
TGCGCCAGCAGCCAAGAGGGAGCTCACACCGGGGAGCTGTTTTTT
CASSQEGAHTGELFF
>.|TRBJ1-2|15|TRBV3-1/TRBV3-2|few
TGTGCCAGCACCCGGAGCGACTGTCTACACTATGGCTACACCTTC
CASTRSDCLHYGYTF
>.|TRBJ1-2|13|TRBV7-9|.
TGTGCCAGCAGCTTCGGGGAAACCTATGGCTACACCTTC
CASSFGETYGYTF
>.|TRBJ2-7|12|TRBV30|.
TGTGCCCGGAGCTTAGGCGGCCACGAGCAGTACTTC
CARSLGGHEQYF
>.|TRBJ2-1|14|TRBV7-3|.
TGTGCCAGCAGCTTAGGGGGACGGAACAATGAGCAGTTCTTC
CASSLGGRNNEQFF
>.|TRBJ2-4|14|TRBV7-2|.
TGTGCCAGCAGCCCCGGGATCGGACTAAACATTCAGTACTTC
CASSPGIGLNIQYF
>TRBD1|TRBJ1-2|16|TRBV18|.
TGTGCCAGCTCACCCGACCAACTTCAGACAGGGGATGGCTACACCTTC
CASSPDQLQTGDGYTF
>.|TRBJ1-2|14|TRBV7-2|.
TGTGCCAGCAGCTTAGCCGTTTCCAACTATGGCTACACCTTC
CASSLAVSNYGYTF
>.|TRBJ2-7|13|TRBV7-5|.
TGTGCCGGGGCCCGGGACCCTGAGGGGGAGCAGTACTTC
CAGARDPEGEQYF
>.|TRBJ2-1|13|TRBV29-1|few
TGCAGCGTTGTTACGGGGCAGGGCGGTGAGCAGTTCTTC
CSVVTGQGGEQFF
>.|TRBJ2-2|15|TRBV2|.
TGTGCCAGCAGTGAAGAGCGTGGCGGTCCCGGGGAGCTGTTTTTT
CASSEERGGPGELFF
>.|TRBJ1-5|15|TRBV6-5|.
TGTGCCAGCAGTTATGACAGCTATAGCAATCAGCCCCAGCATTTT
CASSYDSYSNQPQHF
>.|TRBJ2-2|14|TRBV27|.
TGTGCCAGCAGGGCCCAGGGGTGGTTCGGGGAGCTGTTTTTT
CASRAQGWFGELFF
>.|TRBJ1-5|15|TRBV19|.
TGTGCCAGTAGCCCGGTGTCAGGTGCTAATCAGCCCCAGCATTTT
CASSPVSGANQPQHF
>.|TRBJ1-1|12|TRBV19|.
TGTGCCAGTAGGATCCGGGGCACTGAAGCTTTCTTT
CASRIRGTEAFF
>.|TRBJ1-2|14|TRBV5-1|.
TGCGCCAGCAGCTTGCGGGCCTCGAGGGCAGCGTCCAGATTC
CASSLRASRAASRF
>TRBD2|TRBJ2-7|16|TRBV6-2/TRBV6-3|.
TGTGCCAGCAGCACCCGGGGACTATCCTCTTCCTACGAGCAGTACTTC
CASSTRGLSSSYEQYF
>.|TRBJ1-1|12|TRBV7-9|.
TGTGCCAGCAGCCAAGGACATTTTGGTGCTTTCTTT
CASSQGHFGAFF
>TRBD1|TRBJ1-1|15|TRBV11-2|.
TGTGCCAGCAGCTCCCCAAGACAGGGGGACACTGAAGCTTTCTTT
CASSSPRQGDTEAFF
>.|TRBJ2-5|14|TRBV18|.
TGTGCCAGCTCACCACCGGCCGGCCAAGAGACCCAGTACTTC
CASSPPAGQETQYF
>.|TRBJ1-2|15|TRBV19|once
TGTGCCAGTAAACAGGCTTCAAATGCAAACTATGGCTACACCTTC
CASKQASNANYGYTF
>.|TRBJ2-2|14|TRBV7-8|once
TGTGCCAGCAGCTTAGTTCGGGGGACCGGGGAGCTGTTTTTT
CASSLVRGTGELFF
>TRBD1|TRBJ2-1|13|TRBV7-9|few
TGTGCCAGCAGCTTCCAGGGGGCAGGTGAGCAGTTCTTC
CASSFQGAGEQFF
>.|TRBJ1-2|15|TRBV18|.
TGTGCCAGCTCACCAGGGGGGGCGAGTAACTATGGCTACACCTTC
CASSPGGASNYGYTF
>.|TRBJ1-2|13|TRBV27|.
TGTGCCAGCAGTTTATCGTATCGTGGGGGCTACACCTTC
CASSLSYRGGYTF
>TRBD2|TRBJ2-5|14|TRBV7-9|.
TGTGCCAGCAGCCTAGCGGGGGCGAGGGAGACCCAGTACTTC
CASSLAGARETQYF
>TRBD1|TRBJ1-5|15|TRBV10-3|few
TGTGCCACCTCCGAAACCACAGGGGGTTCTCAGCCCCAGCATTTT
CATSETTGGSQPQHF
>.|TRBJ1-6|15|TRBV5-6|.
TGTGCCAGCAGCTTGGGGGAATCTCTATATTCACCCCTCCACTTT
CASSLGESLYSPLHF
>TRBD1|TRBJ1-2|13|TRBV27|.
TGTGCCAGCAGTTTGGACAGGGATGGAGGCTACACCTTC
CASSLDRDGGYTF
>TRBD1|TRBJ1-2|12|TRBV25-1|once
TGTGCCAGCAGTAGGACAGGGGGCATGTACACCTTC
CASSRTGGMYTF
>.|TRBJ1-6|14|TRBV25-1|.
TGTGCCAGCAGGGGATTATGGGGGGCTACGGCCCTCCACTTT
CASRGLWGATALHF
>TRBD1|TRBJ1-5|14|TRBV19|.
TGTGCCAGTCTCAGACAGGGAGGGAGTCAGCCCCAGCATTTT
CASLRQGGSQPQHF
>.|TRBJ1-1|13|TRBV14|.
TGTGCCAGCAGCCAAGGGCAGTACACTGAAGCTTTCTTT
CASSQGQYTEAFF
>.|TRBJ1-1|14|TRBV9|.
TGTGCCAGCAGCCCCCAGACTGATACTAAATTGGCTTTCTTT
CASSPQTDTKLAFF
>.|TRBJ2-3|15|TRBV9|.
TGTGCCAGCAGCGTATACCGGGGGCGCACAGATACGCAGTATTTT
CASSVYRGRTDTQYF
>.|TRBJ2-7|12|TRBV29-1|.
TGCAGCGTTGTAGGGGGAGGGTACGAGCAGTACTTC
CSVVGGGYEQYF
>TRBD1|TRBJ1-6|16|TRBV18|.
TGTGCCAGCTCACCCTCCCGAGGGACAGGGAATTCACCCCTCCACTTT
CASSPSRGTGNSPLHF
>.|TRBJ1-3|14|TRBV7-2|.
TGTGCCAGCAGCCAGGGGACCTCTGGAAACACCATATATTTT
CASSQGTSGNTIYF
>.|TRBJ2-3|11|TRBV10-1|.
TGCCCACGCCTTGGCACAGATACGCAGTATTTT
CPRLGTDTQYF
>.|TRBJ2-2|14|TRBV5-5|.
TGTGCCAGCAGCTTAGGACCCTCTCCCGGGGAGCTGTTTTTT
CASSLGPSPGELFF